This TCR beta chain was captured in a study of T cell changes during pregnancy in multiple sclerosis. The trim removed 10 bases at V and 3 bases at J, leaving 8 bases unmatched. Germline values: CDR1 MNHEY, CDR2 SVGAGI. This CDR3 is 15 amino acids long. Using immunoSEQ multiplex PCR, the repertoire was profiled, and TCRdb retains in-frame clones only, with some absent. The profile shows some 29,000 clones, approximately 90% of them singletons. The starting material was CD8+ T cells from peripheral blood mononuclear cells, obtained before pregnancy. The V gene is TRBV6-5, the J gene TRBJ2-1; 11 bases are a match to TRBD2. The sequence was collected from a female donor with multiple sclerosis, enrolled in a pregnancy study. The CDR3 bases are TGTGCCACCCTGTCCGGGACTAGCGGCTACAATGAGCAGTTCTTC. As protein: CATLSGTSGYNEQFF.